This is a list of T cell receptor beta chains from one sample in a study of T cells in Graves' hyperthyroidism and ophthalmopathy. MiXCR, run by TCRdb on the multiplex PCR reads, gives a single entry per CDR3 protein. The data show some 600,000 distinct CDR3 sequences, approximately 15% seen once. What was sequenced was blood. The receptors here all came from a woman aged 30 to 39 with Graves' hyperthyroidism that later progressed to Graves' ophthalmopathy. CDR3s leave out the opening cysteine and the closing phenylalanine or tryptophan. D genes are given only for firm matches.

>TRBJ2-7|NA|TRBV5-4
ASSSKSAPYGQY
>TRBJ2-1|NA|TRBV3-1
ASSSLRDRLRANEQF
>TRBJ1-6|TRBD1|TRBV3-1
ASSQEGQGAYSPLH
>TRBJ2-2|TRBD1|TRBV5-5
ASSDRQGRNTGELF
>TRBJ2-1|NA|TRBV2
ASMRGNEQF
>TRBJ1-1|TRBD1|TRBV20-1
SARSWGLRDRGNTEAF
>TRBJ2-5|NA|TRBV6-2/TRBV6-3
ASSYSGVQETQY
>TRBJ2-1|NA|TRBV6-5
ASSYSQGVNEQF
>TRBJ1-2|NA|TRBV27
ASRVGDYGYT
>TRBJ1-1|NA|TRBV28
ASSPSSGGEVTEAF
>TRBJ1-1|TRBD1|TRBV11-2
ASSPLTGGTEAF
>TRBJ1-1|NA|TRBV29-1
SAEGPKNTEAF
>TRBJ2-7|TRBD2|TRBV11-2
ASSLFGGGSDEQY
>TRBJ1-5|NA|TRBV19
ASSTPGAGRLEPQH
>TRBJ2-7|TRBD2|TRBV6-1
ASSYPSGGGSGSPYEQY
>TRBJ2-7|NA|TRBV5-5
ASSSTRLVHYEQY
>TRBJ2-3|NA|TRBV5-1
ASSLAGASVTDTQY
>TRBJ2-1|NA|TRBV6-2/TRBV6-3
ASSYTGVNEQF
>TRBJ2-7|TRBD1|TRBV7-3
ASSTGWGRRY
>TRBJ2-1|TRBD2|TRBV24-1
ATSDSRLAGGSNEQF
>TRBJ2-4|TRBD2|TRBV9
ASSVREGIQY
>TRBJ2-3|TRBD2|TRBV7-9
AAASGSTDTQY
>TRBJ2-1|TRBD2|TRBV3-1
ASSPLISERERPYNEQF
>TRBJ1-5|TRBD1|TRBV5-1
ASSYSPLRQGGDQPQH
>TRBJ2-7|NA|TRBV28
ASSLGSRAVEQY
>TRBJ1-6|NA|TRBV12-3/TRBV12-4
ASRQEQINNSPLH